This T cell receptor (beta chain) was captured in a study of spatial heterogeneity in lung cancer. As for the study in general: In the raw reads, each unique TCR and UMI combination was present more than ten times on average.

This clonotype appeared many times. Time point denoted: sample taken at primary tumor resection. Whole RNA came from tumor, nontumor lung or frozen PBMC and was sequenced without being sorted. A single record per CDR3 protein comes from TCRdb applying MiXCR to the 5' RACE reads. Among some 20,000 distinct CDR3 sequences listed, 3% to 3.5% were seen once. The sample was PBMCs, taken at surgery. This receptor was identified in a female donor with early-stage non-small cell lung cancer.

Here the CDR3 DNA reads TGTGCCAGCAGGCCTTTTAGCGGGAGCCTTAAGAGCACAGATACGCAGTATTTT. It yields the protein CASRPFSGSLKSTDTQYF. The chain uses TRBV28 and TRBJ2-3; 9 bases are a match to TRBD2. Unmatched junction bases numbered 13, after V lost 6 bases and J lost 0 bases. This CDR3 has 18 amino acids. The V gene's germline CDR1 is MDHEN and CDR2 SYDVKM.